This TCR beta chain is drawn from a study of blood T cell repertoires in COVID-19. Authors' data handling: The assay estimated nucleated cells by amplifying reference gene primers. The repertoire was sequenced with immunoSEQ multiplex PCR; TCRdb's copy has only in-frame clones and lacks some. V and J calls and clone size are copied from that table; D and trimming were computed from the DNA. The sample carries 150,000 or so clones, roughly 84% recorded once. J lost 2 bases, V lost 2 bases, and 11 bases had no gene match. This CDR3 region has 18 residues. Germline V lookup: CDR1 MNHEY, CDR2 SMNVEV (reference sequence).

The J gene is TRBJ2-3, the V gene TRBV27, with 9 bases fitting TRBD1. The sequencing input was peripheral blood. The receptor's source is a woman aged 55-75 years with acute or convalescent COVID-19. The DNA for the CDR3 is TGTGCCAGCAGTTTAACCCCCCCGACAGGGGGATTCACAGATACGCAGTATTTT. The encoded protein is CASSLTPPTGGFTDTQYF.